Listed here are 13 T cell receptor beta chains from one sample, sequenced in a study of vaccination effects on CD4 cells after COVID-19. TCRdb's table, derived via immunoSEQ multiplex PCR, lists solely in-frame clones and lacks some. The table lists more than 12,000 clones, 65% to 80% of them singletons, with around 23% in the top ten. No antigen has been identified for these receptors. Using viral peptide pools, the ViraFEST assay grew out antigen-specific CD4+ T cells prior to sequencing. It was after approximately 11 days of culture that CD4+ T cells were isolated. It was between March and December 2020 that the person had a SARS-CoV-2 infection confirmed by PCR. Subjects were given two BNT162b2 or mRNA-1273 vaccine doses. The source was CD4+ T cells from PBMCs cultured with HCoV-NL63 spike peptides, collected after COVID-19 vaccination. The origin of the receptors is a human donor who had a prior SARS-CoV-2 infection.

V usage is TRBV2 and J usage is TRBJ1-2, with D perhaps matching TRBD1 (5 bases). Germline-derived CDR1 and CDR2 are SNHLY and FYNNEI. Between the trimmed V and J ends, which lost 5 bases and 3 bases, there was a span of 10 bases. The CDR3 runs to 13 residues. As DNA, the CDR3 is TGTGCCAGCAGTCCCGGGACGGACTATGGCTACACCTTC. Its translation is CASSPGTDYGYTF.

This clone has a handful of counts. DNA for the CDR3: TGCGCCAGCAGCTTCGCAAGGGGGCGTAACACCGGGGAGCTGTTTTTT. Protein sequence: CASSFARGRNTGELFF. This chain links TRBV5-1 with TRBJ2-2; 7 bases align to TRBD1. CDR1 and CDR2 (germline): SGHRS, YFSETQ. The CDR3 is 16 amino acids. Trimming at V came to 2 bases and at J to 2 bases, leaving 6 bases not matched to a gene.

The CDR3 loop is CASSLRVGGGMPDTQYF. CDR3 sequence (DNA): TGTGCCAGCAGCTTGCGCGTTGGTGGGGGGATGCCAGATACGCAGTATTTT. The chain is built from TRBV5-4 and TRBJ2-3; TRBD2 might be the D (6 bases). The germline gives CDR1 SGHNT, CDR2 YYREEE (reference sequence). CDR3 length: 17 amino acids. Trimming stripped 1 base from V and 4 bases from J, with 19 bases between.

This clone was recorded a few times. The chain has TRBV6-4 and TRBJ1-1; 8 bases are a match to TRBD1. The CDR3 is made up of 14 amino acids. The V gene's germline CDR1 is MRHNA and CDR2 SNTAGT. V trimming: 6 bases; J trimming: 5 bases; junction bases outside the gene matches: 8. CDR3 region: CASRNRTGKTEAFF. Here the CDR3 DNA reads TGTGCCAGCAGAAACCGGACAGGGAAGACTGAAGCTTTCTTT.

The chain has TRBV7-3 and TRBJ2-1; TRBD2 aligns across 14 bases. V shed 5 bases and J 10 bases; nucleotides not matched to a gene: 4. Germline V CDR1 and CDR2: SGHTA, FQGTGA. This CDR3 spans 14 amino acids. CDR3 region: CASSQGTSGSEQFF. In DNA, the CDR3 is TGTGCCAGCAGCCAAGGGACTAGCGGGAGCGAGCAGTTCTTC.

This clone was found a few times. V is TRBV28 and J is TRBJ2-5, with D uncertain. Germline V gene data show CDR1 as MDHEN and CDR2 as SYDVKM. The CDR3 runs to 11 residues. Trimming took 6 bases from V and 7 from J, leaving 9 bases between them. The CDR3 loop reads CASRGWGTQYF. The CDR3 DNA follows: TGTGCCAGCAGGGGGTGGGGGACCCAGTACTTC.

The chain employs TRBV6-5 and TRBJ2-7; weak D call: TRBD1 (8 bases). This CDR3 region has 15 residues. Germline V CDR1 and CDR2: MNHEY, SVGAGI. The ends were cut back, 6 bases at V and 1 base at J, with 16 bases in the middle. In DNA, the CDR3 is TGTGCCAGCAGCCGCGGACAGGGAGGGTCCTACGAGCAGTACTTC. Its protein is CASSRGQGGSYEQYF.

The chain uses TRBV6-2 or TRBV6-3 and TRBJ2-7, with unresolved D. The CDR3 is made up of 14 amino acids. V gave up 3 bases and J gave up 3 bases, with 12 bases separating them. Germline V gene sequence: CDR1 MNHEY, CDR2 SVGEGT. The CDR3 sequence is CASSYSSGNYEQYF. The CDR3 DNA reads as TGTGCCAGCAGTTATTCTTCCGGAAACTACGAGCAGTACTTC.

This sequence joins TRBV7-8 and TRBJ2-5, with no clear D. V lost 0 bases and J lost 5, with 13 bases in between. Germline CDR1 is SGHVS and CDR2 is FQNEAQ. This CDR3 is 15 amino acids long. The CDR3 loop is CASSLARIRVETQYF. The CDR3 DNA sequence: TGTGCCAGCAGCTTAGCGCGGATTAGGGTCGAGACCCAGTACTTC.

This sequence joins TRBV7-2 and TRBJ2-7; possibly TRBD1 for D (6 bases). This CDR3 has 16 residues. Germline V lookup: CDR1 SGHTA, CDR2 FQGNSA. Trimming removed 4 bases at V and 7 bases at J, with 23 bases between. Written as DNA, the CDR3 is TGTGCCAGCAGCTCTCCGCCCACCCAGGGGCTTAGAGAGCAGTACTTC. It is translated as CASSSPPTQGLREQYF. Full variable domain (missing parts from reference TRBV7-2 and TRBJ2-7): GAGVSQSPSNKVTEKGKDVELRCDPISGHTALYWYRQSLGQGLEFLIYFQGNSAPDKSGLPSDRFSAERTGGSVSTLTIQRTQQEDSAVYLCASSSPPTQGLREQYFGPGTRLTVT.

About this clone: One end of the junction fails to match germline, which may point to a read error. The V gene is TRBV7-7, the J gene TRBJ2-1; perhaps TRBD2 as D (6 bases). The germline V gene encodes CDR1 SSHAT and CDR2 FNYEAQ (reference sequence). The CDR3 has 13 amino acids. DNA for the CDR3: TGTGCTAGCAGCTTAGCGGTCTACAATGAGCAGTTCTTC. Translation gives CASSLAVYNEQFF.

V and J are TRBV20-1 and TRBJ2-7; 9 nucleotides line up with TRBD2. The length of the CDR3 is 14 residues. J was trimmed by 3 bases and V by 3 bases; bases with no gene match: 6. Looked up from germline, CDR1 is DFQATT and CDR2 is SNEGSKA (reference sequence). The CDR3 region is CSASRGRALYEQYF. The CDR3 DNA reads TGCAGTGCTAGTCGCGGGAGGGCCCTCTACGAGCAGTACTTC.

CDR3 in amino acids: CASSSLAGGVNEQFF. CDR3 coding DNA: TGTGCCAGCAGTTCACTAGCGGGAGGGGTAAATGAGCAGTTCTTC. V usage is TRBV28 and J usage is TRBJ2-1; 13 bases agree with TRBD2. Germline trimming cut 4 bases from V and 7 bases from J; bases unmatched to any gene: 4. CDR3 length equals 15 residues. CDR1 and CDR2 from the germline V gene are MDHEN and SYDVKM. The full variable domain, with the rest looked up from reference TRBV28 and TRBJ2-1, is DVKVTQSSRYLVKRTGEKVFLECVQDMDHENMFWYRQDPGLGLRLIYFSYDVKMKEKGDIPEGYSVSREKKERFSLILESASTNQTSMYLCASSSLAGGVNEQFFGPGTRLTVL.